What follows is one T cell receptor (beta chain) and its context. This sample is drawn from a study of blood T cell repertoires in COVID-19. Study at large: Recovery among Cohort 3 donors was established by two negative PCRs, clearance, or symptom resolution. T cells, B-cell-depleted T cells, or PBMCs provided the cDNA or gDNA that served as material. Samples came from the United States, Italy and Spain, spanning acute and convalescent COVID-19.

Per the germline V gene, CDR1 is SGHNT and CDR2 is YENEEA. The CDR3 has 14 amino acids. The V end was cut by 5 bases, the J end by 8 bases, with 13 bases between. Donors were grouped by their self-reported clinical history. TCRdb's table, derived via immunoSEQ multiplex PCR, lists solely in-frame clones and lacks some. The sample comprises approximately 150,000 clones, around 80% of which are singletons, and roughly 20% rests with the top ten. The source material was PBMCs or T cells enriched from blood (not recorded which). The TCR originated in a woman aged 70-85 years in a cohort exposed to, infected with or recovered from COVID-19 (not recorded which). The chain couples TRBV11-3 to TRBJ1-6; tentative D call: TRBD1 (6 bases). The CDR3 DNA reads as TGTGCCAGCAGCCCCCGGGGGGCGGATTCACCCCTCCACTTT. Residues: CASSPRGADSPLHF.